Presented here are 3 T cell receptor beta chains from one specimen sequenced in a study of cytomegalovirus exposure and HLA in healthy donors. PCR used 60 Vbeta primers and 13 Jbeta primers. Assay: immunoSEQ multiplex PCR; the TCRdb copy retains only in-frame clones and omits some. The table includes about 120,000 clones, 70% to 80% detected once. What was sequenced was PBMCs. These receptors all come from a woman between 18 and 30 years old in good health and CMV-seropositive.

V gene TRBV2 combines with J gene TRBJ2-3; 8 bases align to TRBD2. Germline trimming cut 6 bases from V and 3 bases from J; bases unmatched to any gene: 5. The germline V gene has CDR1 SNHLY and CDR2 FYNNEI. This CDR3 region has 14 residues. The DNA for the CDR3 is TGTGCCAGCAGCGCGGGACTAGAGACAGATACGCAGTATTTT. As protein: CASSAGLETDTQYF.

V usage is TRBV11-2 and J usage is TRBJ2-5; D not certain. V shed 0 bases and J shed 5 bases, with 7 bases lying between them. Germline lookup yields CDR1 SGHAT and CDR2 FQNNGV. The CDR3 is 13 amino acids. In DNA, the CDR3 is TGTGCCAGCAGCTTAGATCCCCGGGAGACCCAGTACTTC. This encodes CASSLDPRETQYF.

The chain combines TRBV19 with TRBJ1-5, with 8 nucleotides matching TRBD1. CDR1 LNHDA and CDR2 SQIVND come from the germline V gene (reference sequence). After removal of 5 bases from V and 0 bases from J, the junction contained 15 bases not matched to a gene. CDR3 size: 19 residues. The DNA of the CDR3 is TGTGCCAGTAGTTTGAGCCGGGACAGGCTATATTATAGCAATCAGCCCCAGCATTTT. This sequence encodes CASSLSRDRLYYSNQPQHF.